Listed below are T cell receptor beta chains from one sample, sequenced in a study of blood T cell repertoires in COVID-19. Repertoires were generated with immunoSEQ multiplex PCR, while TCRdb's copy carries only in-frame clones and drops some. The sample holds 250,000 to 300,000 clones, 80% to 90% seen once. The sequencing sample was made of PBMCs or T cells enriched from blood (not recorded which). Receptors were obtained from a man in his forties who had recovered from COVID-19. Each CDR3 is given with its conserved first and last residue. The D gene is left open where the match is weak. The size of a clone is reported for some rows only, either as once, few or many, or as a class for expanded clones.

V gene,D gene,J gene,clone size,CDR3 DNA,CDR3 protein
TRBV6-2/TRBV6-3,TRBD2,TRBJ2-1,once,TGTGCCAGCAGCCGTAGCGGGTCCTACAATGAGCAGTTCTTC,CASSRSGSYNEQFF
TRBV20-1,.,TRBJ2-7,.,TGCAGTGCTATACGGGGCTACGAGCAGTACTTC,CSAIRGYEQYF
TRBV5-1,.,TRBJ1-2,.,TGCGCCAGCAGCTTAGGCAGGGAGGATGGCTACACCTTC,CASSLGREDGYTF
TRBV18,.,TRBJ1-4,once,TGTGCCAGCTCATCCCGTTACCAGGGGATAAGTGAAAAACTGTTTTTT,CASSSRYQGISEKLFF
TRBV5-4,TRBD2,TRBJ2-2,few,TGTGCCAGCAGCTCCCCAGCGGGGGGTAACACCGGGGAGCTGTTTTTT,CASSSPAGGNTGELFF
TRBV6-5,TRBD1,TRBJ1-5,.,TGTGCCAGCACTCAGGACAGGGGGAGCAATCAGCCCCAGCATTTT,CASTQDRGSNQPQHF
TRBV2,.,TRBJ2-2,.,TGTGCCAGCACCCGGACAGACCAGAACACCGGGGAGCTGTTTTTT,CASTRTDQNTGELFF
TRBV11-2,.,TRBJ2-7,.,TGTGCCAGCAGCTTATTCTCGGGCTACGAGCAGTACTTC,CASSLFSGYEQYF
TRBV3-1/TRBV3-2,TRBD2,TRBJ2-1,.,TGTGCCAGCAGCCAAGGGGCGGGAGGGCACGAGCAGTTCTTC,CASSQGAGGHEQFF
TRBV15,.,TRBJ1-1,once,TGTGCCACCAGCAGAGCCCAGGGAAGAACTGAAGCTTTCTTT,CATSRAQGRTEAFF
TRBV7-9,.,TRBJ1-1,.,TGTGCCAGCAGCCCCGCTTGGGGGCCCACTGAAGCTTTCTTT,CASSPAWGPTEAFF
TRBV5-1,.,TRBJ1-1,few,TGCGCCAGCAGCTTTGGCAGTTCCATGAACACTGAAGCTTTCTTT,CASSFGSSMNTEAFF
TRBV6-5,TRBD1,TRBJ2-7,.,TGTGCCAGCAGCGGGACAGGGCATAGCGAGCAGTACTTC,CASSGTGHSEQYF
TRBV6-5,.,TRBJ2-7,once,TGTGCCAGCAGATCAGACAGGATCTACGAGCAGTACTTC,CASRSDRIYEQYF
TRBV10-3,.,TRBJ1-1,.,TGTGCCATCATGTCGGGGGGGAACACTGAAGCTTTCTTT,CAIMSGGNTEAFF
TRBV3-1/TRBV3-2,TRBD1,TRBJ2-2,.,TGTGCCAGCAGCCAAAGACAGGGAAACACCGGGGAGCTGTTTTTT,CASSQRQGNTGELFF
TRBV18,.,TRBJ2-4,.,TGTGCCAGCTCACCGCAAGAGGGTGTATTAAACATTCAGTACTTC,CASSPQEGVLNIQYF
TRBV27,.,TRBJ2-1,.,TGTGCCAGCAGTTTAGCGCGGGACAATGAGCAGTTCTTC,CASSLARDNEQFF
TRBV5-1,TRBD1,TRBJ2-7,.,TGCGCCAGCAGCTCGGGACAGACGTACGAGCAGTACTTC,CASSSGQTYEQYF
TRBV4-3,.,TRBJ1-1,.,TGCGCCAGCAGCCTACAGCCCACGAACACTGAAGCTTTCTTT,CASSLQPTNTEAFF
TRBV14,TRBD2,TRBJ2-1,.,TGTGCCAGCAGCCCCATTGGGGCGGGAGAATCCAATGAGCAGTTCTTC,CASSPIGAGESNEQFF
TRBV6-5,.,TRBJ2-7,few,TGTGCCAGCAGTTACCGGCAGGGCCTCTCCTACGAGCAGTACTTC,CASSYRQGLSYEQYF
TRBV3-1/TRBV3-2,TRBD2,TRBJ2-1,.,TGTGCCAGCAGCCAAACTAGCGGAGGGCTGGAGCAGTTCTTC,CASSQTSGGLEQFF
TRBV5-4,TRBD1,TRBJ2-1,.,TGTGCCAGCAGCTTGGCCAGGGGGGAGCAGTTCTTC,CASSLARGEQFF
TRBV7-9,.,TRBJ1-1,once,TGTGCCAGCAGCTCAGGGACTCTGAACACTGAAGCTTTCTTT,CASSSGTLNTEAFF
TRBV7-9,.,TRBJ2-5,.,TGTGCCAGCAGCTTAGATCCCGGGCTCGGGGCCCAGTACTTC,CASSLDPGLGAQYF
TRBV14,.,TRBJ2-3,.,TGTGCCAGCAGCCGGAACCTAGGATGGAGCACAGATACGCAGTATTTT,CASSRNLGWSTDTQYF
TRBV30,.,TRBJ1-6,.,TGTGCCTGGAGGCCCCAGGGTCGGAATTCACCCCTCCACTTT,CAWRPQGRNSPLHF
TRBV4-2,.,TRBJ1-6,once,TGTGCCAGCAGCCAAGAAACCGGCAGGGGTGGGTCACCCCTCCACTTT,CASSQETGRGGSPLHF
TRBV27,TRBD1,TRBJ2-7,.,TGTGCCAGCAGTCCCCTGGACAGGTCCGCCTACGAGCAGTACTTC,CASSPLDRSAYEQYF
TRBV7-9,TRBD1,TRBJ2-1,.,TGTGCCTCCAAGGGGACAGCGTACAATGAGCAGTTCTTC,CASKGTAYNEQFF
TRBV6-2/TRBV6-3,TRBD2,TRBJ2-2,.,TGTGCCAGCAGTTACCCTACTAGCGGGAGAACGAACACCGGGGAGCTGTTTTTT,CASSYPTSGRTNTGELFF
TRBV18,.,TRBJ2-2,.,TGTGCCAGCTCACCACCGGTGAGAGCGAGCCTGAACACCGGGGAGCTGTTTTTT,CASSPPVRASLNTGELFF
TRBV13,TRBD1,TRBJ2-7,.,TGTGCCAGCAGCCCAGACAGGGGGCGCGGTTCCTACGAGCAGTACTTC,CASSPDRGRGSYEQYF
TRBV5-1,TRBD2,TRBJ2-7,.,TGCGCCAGCAGCTTGGTAAAGGGACTAGCGGGAGATCAGTACGAGCAGTACTTC,CASSLVKGLAGDQYEQYF
TRBV6-5,TRBD2,TRBJ2-5,.,TGTGCCAGCAGTTACTCGGTAGCGGGGATCCAAGAGACCCAGTACTTC,CASSYSVAGIQETQYF
TRBV5-4,.,TRBJ1-1,.,TGTGCCAGCAGACCTGACAGTCACACTGAAGCTTTCTTT,CASRPDSHTEAFF
TRBV5-1,TRBD1,TRBJ2-3,.,TGCGCCAGCAGCATCGGACAGGGCCTAAGCACAGATACGCAGTATTTT,CASSIGQGLSTDTQYF
TRBV11-2,TRBD2,TRBJ2-2,.,TGTGCCAGCAGCTTGATAAGCGGGATCCGTACCGGGGAGCTGTTTTTT,CASSLISGIRTGELFF
TRBV3-1/TRBV3-2,.,TRBJ2-3,.,TGTGCCAGCAGCCAAGAAGGGGGGGTGGGGACAGATACGCAGTATTTT,CASSQEGGVGTDTQYF
TRBV5-4,TRBD1,TRBJ1-4,.,TGTGCCAGCAGCCTAAAAATCCTTAGTCAGGGGGCGCAAGCAAATGAAAAACTGTTTTTT,CASSLKILSQGAQANEKLFF
TRBV9,TRBD1,TRBJ1-1,.,TGTGCCAGCAGCTCACGGGACAGTAACACTGAAGCTTTCTTT,CASSSRDSNTEAFF
TRBV7-2,TRBD2,TRBJ2-2,.,TGTGCCAGCAGCTCCCCAGCGGGGGGTTATAACACCGGGGAGCTGTTTTTT,CASSSPAGGYNTGELFF
TRBV9,.,TRBJ2-5,.,TGTGCCAGCAGCGTAGCTATGGGGGGACGGGAGACCCAGTACTTC,CASSVAMGGRETQYF
TRBV5-4,.,TRBJ1-1,.,TGTGCCAGCAGCTTGATGGAGGGATTGAACACTGAAGCTTTCTTT,CASSLMEGLNTEAFF
TRBV5-4,.,TRBJ1-3,.,TGTGCCAGCAGCTTGGGGGGGGTCCTCTCTGGAAACACCATATATTTT,CASSLGGVLSGNTIYF
TRBV7-7,.,TRBJ2-3,.,TGTGCTAGCAGCTTAGTACTTAGAGATACGCAGTATTTT,CASSLVLRDTQYF
TRBV7-8,TRBD2,TRBJ2-3,.,TGTGCCAGCAGCTTAGTGCGGACTAGCCCCACAGATACGCAGTATTTT,CASSLVRTSPTDTQYF
TRBV6-5,.,TRBJ1-1,.,TGTGCCAGCAGTCCCGGCAGGGCCTACACTGAAGCTTTCTTT,CASSPGRAYTEAFF
TRBV2,.,TRBJ2-2,.,TGTGCCAGCAACGGGAAGGAAACCACCGGGGAGCTGTTTTTT,CASNGKETTGELFF
TRBV18,.,TRBJ1-4,.,TGTGCCAGCTCACCACCGCGGGAATTGCTGGGTGAAAAACTGTTTTTT,CASSPPRELLGEKLFF
TRBV7-6,.,TRBJ2-1,.,TGTGCCAGCAGCCTCCGACAGGCCTTGGGGCAGTTCTTC,CASSLRQALGQFF
TRBV7-7,TRBD1,TRBJ2-6,.,TGTGCCAGCAGCTTAACAAGGACAGGGGGCTATAGAGACGCTGGGGCCAACGTCCTGACTTTC,CASSLTRTGGYRDAGANVLTF
TRBV6-6,TRBD2,TRBJ2-2,once,TGTGCCAGCTTCGGCGGGAGGGCCCCCGGGGAGCTGTTTTTT,CASFGGRAPGELFF
TRBV12-3/TRBV12-4,.,TRBJ2-1,.,TGTGCCAGCAGAGCCGCGGCGGATGAGCAGTTCTTC,CASRAAADEQFF
TRBV5-1,.,TRBJ2-5,.,TGCGCCAGCAGCCCCTATGGACAAGGGGCACGGGAGACCCAGTACTTC,CASSPYGQGARETQYF
TRBV9,.,TRBJ2-2,.,TGTGCCAGCAGCGTTTCGGGGGAGAGGTACGGGGAGCTGTTTTTT,CASSVSGERYGELFF
TRBV19,.,TRBJ2-7,.,TGTGCCAGTAGTATTTCCTTCGCGGATAGCTCCTACGAGCAGTACTTC,CASSISFADSSYEQYF
TRBV5-4,TRBD1,TRBJ2-5,.,TGTGCCAGCAGCTTGGAAGGTGGAGGACAGGGGCCGAGGGGAGAGACCCAGTACTTC,CASSLEGGGQGPRGETQYF